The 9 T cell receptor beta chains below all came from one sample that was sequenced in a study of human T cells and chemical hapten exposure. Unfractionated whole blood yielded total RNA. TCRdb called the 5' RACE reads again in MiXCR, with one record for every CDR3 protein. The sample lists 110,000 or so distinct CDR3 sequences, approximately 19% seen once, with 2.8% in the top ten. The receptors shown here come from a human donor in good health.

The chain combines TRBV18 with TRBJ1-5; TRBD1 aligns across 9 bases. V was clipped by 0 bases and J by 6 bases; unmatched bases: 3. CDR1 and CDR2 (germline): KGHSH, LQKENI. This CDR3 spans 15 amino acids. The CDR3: CASSPPGTGLQPQHF. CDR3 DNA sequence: TGTGCCAGCTCACCACCCGGGACAGGGCTTCAGCCCCAGCATTTT.

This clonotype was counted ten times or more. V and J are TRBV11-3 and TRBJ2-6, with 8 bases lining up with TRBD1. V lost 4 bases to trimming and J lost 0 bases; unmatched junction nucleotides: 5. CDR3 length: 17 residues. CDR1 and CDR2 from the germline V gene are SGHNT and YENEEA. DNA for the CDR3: TGTGCCAGCAGCTCCGGACAGGGTAGCTCTGGGGCCAACGTCCTGACTTTC. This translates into CASSSGQGSSGANVLTF.

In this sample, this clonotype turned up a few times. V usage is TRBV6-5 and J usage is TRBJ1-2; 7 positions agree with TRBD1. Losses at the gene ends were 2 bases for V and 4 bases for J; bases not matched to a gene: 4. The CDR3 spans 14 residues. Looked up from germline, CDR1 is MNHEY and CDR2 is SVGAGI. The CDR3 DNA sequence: TGTGCCAGCAGTTACGAGGGGGCAGGCTATGGCTACACCTTC. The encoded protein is CASSYEGAGYGYTF.

CDR3 sequence: CASSLGQGAKGNTIYF. Written as DNA, the CDR3 is TGTGCCAGCAGCCTCGGACAGGGGGCGAAAGGAAACACCATATATTTT. The chain is built from TRBV3-1 and TRBJ1-3; 11 bases align to TRBD1. Germline values: CDR1 LGHDT, CDR2 YNNKEL (reference sequence). J lost 4 bases, V lost 4 bases, and 6 bases had no gene match. CDR3 length: 16 residues.

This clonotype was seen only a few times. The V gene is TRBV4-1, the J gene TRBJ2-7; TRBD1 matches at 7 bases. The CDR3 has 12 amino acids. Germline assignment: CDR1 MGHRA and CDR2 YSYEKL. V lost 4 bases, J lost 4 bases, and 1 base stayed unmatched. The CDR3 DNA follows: TGCGCCAGCAGCCCGGGACAGTACGAGCAGTACTTC. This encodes CASSPGQYEQYF.

The CDR3 is CASSFGLASNEQFF. Here the CDR3 DNA reads TGTGCCAGCAGCTTTGGACTAGCGAGCAATGAGCAGTTCTTC. The chain recombines TRBV7-8 with TRBJ2-1, with 9 bases fitting TRBD2. With V trimmed by 3 bases and J by 6 bases, 3 bases remained unmatched. The CDR3 contains 14 residues. CDR1 is SGHVS, CDR2 FQNEAQ, per germline.

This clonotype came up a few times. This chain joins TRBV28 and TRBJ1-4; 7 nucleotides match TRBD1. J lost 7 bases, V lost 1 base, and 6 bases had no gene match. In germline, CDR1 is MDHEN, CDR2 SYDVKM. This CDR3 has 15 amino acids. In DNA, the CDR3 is TGTGCCAGCAGTTTATTCCAGGGGGGCGGTGAAAAACTGTTTTTT. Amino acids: CASSLFQGGGEKLFF.

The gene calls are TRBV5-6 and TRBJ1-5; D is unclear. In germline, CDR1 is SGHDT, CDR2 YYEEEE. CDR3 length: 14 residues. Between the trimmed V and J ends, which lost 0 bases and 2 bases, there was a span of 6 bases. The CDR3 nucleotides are TGTGCCAGCAGCTTGGGTATTGGCAATCAGCCCCAGCATTTT. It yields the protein CASSLGIGNQPQHF.

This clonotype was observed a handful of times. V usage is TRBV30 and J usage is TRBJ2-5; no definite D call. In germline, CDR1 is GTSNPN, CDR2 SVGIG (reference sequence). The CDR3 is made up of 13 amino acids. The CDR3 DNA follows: TGTGCTGGCCATGTCGGCCTCCAAGAGACCCAGTACTTC. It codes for CAGHVGLQETQYF.